Sequencing of this T cell receptor (beta chain) was carried out in a study of CD8 T cells in Susac syndrome (dated by TCRdb to the late 2010s). Background for the entire study: Repertoire sequencing was used to test whether CD8+ T cell activation and differentiation in Susac syndrome was antigen driven. On the study overall, not on this receptor specifically: The TCR sequencing and HLA analysis was acknowledged to have included a relatively small number of individuals.

Peripheral blood CD8+ and CD4+ T cells from healthy donors, Susac syndrome patients and multiple sclerosis patients were profiled using high-throughput TCR beta sequencing. The multiple sclerosis controls were treatment-naive patients who had stable or active relapsing-remitting disease and met the revised McDonald criteria. CD8+ TEMRA cells were enriched by FACS, while bulk CD8+ and CD4+ T cells were purified by magnetic negative isolation. Blood was collected in EDTA tubes and processed within 24 hours, with PBMCs isolated through density gradient centrifugation. PBMCs destined for TCR sequencing were cryopreserved in liquid nitrogen and later thawed in a 37 °C water bath. The sorted or isolated CD4+, CD8+ and CD8+ TEMRA cells had a purity of 90% or higher. RNA was extracted with the RNeasy kit and roughly 0.45 to 1 ug was reverse transcribed using random hexamers. TCR beta CDR3 regions were amplified with the immunoSEQ multiplex PCR assay covering 54 Vbeta and 13 Jbeta segments. PCR amplification bias was corrected using a synthetic template baseline for primer optimization and computational correction. On the authors' methods: Reads were annotated to V, D and J genes per IMGT and analyzed with immunoSEQ Analyzer, keeping only productive sequences. Clonality was calculated as one minus the Shannon entropy normalized by log2 of the number of productive unique sequences. For each patient and control, public and private clones were evaluated within the 100 most prevalent clones. Clones were defined as Susac-specific when absent from the healthy and MS cohorts, from about 1,100 published viral clones and from other ImmuneACCESS disease sequences. TCRdb handled the public reads itself, with Q25 trimming in fastp and clone calling in MiXCR, and kept productive beta chains. Each entry is one CDR3 protein sequence, shown with its most common DNA and genes. In this record, the V and J calls reflect TCRdb's handling and not the investigators' own analysis. Present in this sample are around 71,000 distinct CDR3 sequences, approximately 96% of which were seen just once. The ten largest make up 0.095% to 0.12% of the sample.

With respect to this clonotype: Its antigen remains unidentified. Per-nucleotide qualities are absent, and no much larger clonotype sits a single base away.

The V end loses 1 base and the J end loses 5 bases, and a stretch of 18 bases separates them. The germline V gene (reference sequence) specifies MNHEY as CDR1 and SMNVEV as CDR2. Its CDR3 holds 16 amino acids, cysteine through phenylalanine. The CDR3 DNA has 48 bases and is translated from base 1. The chain was built from TRBV27 and TRBJ2-7, with the D assignment possibly TRBD1 or TRBD2, given 5 matching bases for each. This TCR was recovered from a human donor with multiple sclerosis. Sequences were obtained from CD4+ T cells from PBMCs. The sequenced DNA: TGTGCCAGCAGTTTATGGGGGACCCAGGGAAGCCACGAGCAGTACTTC. This sequence encodes CASSLWGTQGSHEQYF.